This entry describes one T cell receptor (beta chain). These data are taken from a study of Graves' ophthalmopathy and Graves' hyperthyroidism. The sequenced template was RNA, covering the TCR beta CDR3 region. HTBI primers primed a first-round RT-PCR, and a second-round multiplex PCR followed. In TCRdb, the multiplex PCR reads were re-called with MiXCR into one record per CDR3 protein. The sample shows some 1.1 million distinct CDR3 sequences, about two fifths of them seen only once. In germline, CDR1 is SGDLS, CDR2 YYNGEE. V was clipped by 4 bases and J by 6 bases; unmatched bases: 16. The CDR3 consists of 18 residues.

The genes are TRBV9 and TRBJ2-2; 9 nucleotides agree with TRBD1. This sequence was found in an adult man with Graves' hyperthyroidism. Sequencing input: peripheral blood or thyroid tissue (not recorded which). CDR3 in DNA: TGTGCCAGCAGCACCGGACAGGGGAGATGGGGGTACGCCGGGGAGCTGTTTTTT. Protein: CASSTGQGRWGYAGELFF.